This T cell receptor (beta chain) was recorded in a study of blood T cell repertoires in COVID-19. Data came from immunoSEQ multiplex PCR; TCRdb stores just in-frame clones and leaves some out. The data contain around 300,000 clones, 80% to 90% of them singletons. J was trimmed by 6 bases and V by 3 bases; bases with no gene match: 8. This CDR3 has 14 amino acids. Germline assignment: CDR1 KGHSH and CDR2 LQKENI. The V call is TRBV18, the J call TRBJ2-7, with 7 positions matching TRBD1. The clonotype comes from a woman under 30 who had recovered from COVID-19. The sequencing sample was made of PBMCs or T cells enriched from blood (not recorded which). The CDR3 sequence: CASSPTGTDGEQYF. The DNA of the CDR3 is TGTGCCAGCTCACCTACCGGGACAGATGGCGAGCAGTACTTC.